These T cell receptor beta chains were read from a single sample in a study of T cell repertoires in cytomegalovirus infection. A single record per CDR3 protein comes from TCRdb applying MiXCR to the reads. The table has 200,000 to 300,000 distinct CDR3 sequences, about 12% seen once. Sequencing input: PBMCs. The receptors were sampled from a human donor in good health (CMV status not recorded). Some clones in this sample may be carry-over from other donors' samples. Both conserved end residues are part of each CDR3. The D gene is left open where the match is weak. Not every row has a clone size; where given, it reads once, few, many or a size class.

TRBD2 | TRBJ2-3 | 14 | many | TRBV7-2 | TGTGCCAGCAGCTTAGTAGCGGGAGAGGATACGCAGTATTTT | CASSLVAGEDTQYF
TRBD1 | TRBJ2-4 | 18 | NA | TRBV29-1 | TGCAGCGTTGTAGTTCAGGGGGCCCGGGTGGTAAGGGAGAACATTCAGTACTTC | CSVVVQGARVVRENIQYF
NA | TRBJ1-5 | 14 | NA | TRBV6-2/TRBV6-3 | TGTGCCAGCAGGCCACAAGGAAGCAATCAGCCCCAGCATTTT | CASRPQGSNQPQHF
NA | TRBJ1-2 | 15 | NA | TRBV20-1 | TGCAGTGCTAGAGATCCTGGCAGGGGAGTAGATGGCTACACCTTC | CSARDPGRGVDGYTF
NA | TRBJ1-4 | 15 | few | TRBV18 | TGTGCCAGCTCACCAGAGGGCAGCTACCCCGAAAAACTGTTTTTT | CASSPEGSYPEKLFF
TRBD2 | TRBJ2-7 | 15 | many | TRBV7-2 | TGTGCCAGCGGGCTAGCGGGAGGTTTATCCTACGAGCAGTACTTC | CASGLAGGLSYEQYF
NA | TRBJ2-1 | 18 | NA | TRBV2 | TGTGCCTCTCCAGGGGGGGTAGCGGGAAGATTCTCCTACAATGAGCAGTTCTTC | CASPGGVAGRFSYNEQFF
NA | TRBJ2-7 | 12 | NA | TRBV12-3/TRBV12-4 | TGTGCCAGCAGTCCCATACGGGACGAGCAGTACTTC | CASSPIRDEQYF
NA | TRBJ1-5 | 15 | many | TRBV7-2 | TGTGCCAGCAGCCTGGATCAGGGGAGAAATCAGCCCCAGCATTTT | CASSLDQGRNQPQHF
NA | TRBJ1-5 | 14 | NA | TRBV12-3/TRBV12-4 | TGTGCCAGCAGTTTAAGTGGCAGGAATCAGCCCCAGCATTTT | CASSLSGRNQPQHF
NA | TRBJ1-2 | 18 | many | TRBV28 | TGTGCCAGCAGTTTGGATCCACACCGGGACGCCGCTAACTATGGCTACACCTTC | CASSLDPHRDAANYGYTF
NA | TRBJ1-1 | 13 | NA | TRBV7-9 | TGTGCCAGCATGTTAACCAGGGGTACTGAAGCTTTCTTT | CASMLTRGTEAFF
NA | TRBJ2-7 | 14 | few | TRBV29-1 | TGCAGCGTAAGACTAGTCCCGAGCCTCGCCGAGCAGTACTTC | CSVRLVPSLAEQYF
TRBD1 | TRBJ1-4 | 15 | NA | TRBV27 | TGTGCCAGCAGCTGGGACAGCTGGGATAATGAAAAACTGTTTTTT | CASSWDSWDNEKLFF
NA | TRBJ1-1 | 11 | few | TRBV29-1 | TGCAGCGTTGAAGAGTCCACTGAAGCTTTCTTT | CSVEESTEAFF
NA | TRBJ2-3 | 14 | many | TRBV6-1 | TGTGCCAGCAGAAGGGAGGCGCTGGCAGATACGCAGTATTTT | CASRREALADTQYF
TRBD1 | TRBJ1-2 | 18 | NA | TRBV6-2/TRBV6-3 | TGTGCCAGCAGTTACTCCGAAGTTGGGACAGGGGGCCGGCGTGGCTACACCTTC | CASSYSEVGTGGRRGYTF
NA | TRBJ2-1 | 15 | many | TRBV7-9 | TGTGCCAGCAGCTCAAGTCCTGCTTCCTACAATGAGCAGTTCTTC | CASSSSPASYNEQFF
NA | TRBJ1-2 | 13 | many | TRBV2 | TGTGCCAGCAGCTCAGGGGAGGGGTATGGCTACACCTTC | CASSSGEGYGYTF
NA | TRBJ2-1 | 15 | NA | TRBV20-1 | TGCAGTGCTAGCAGTCAGGGCAGGGGTTCAAATGAGCAGTTCTTC | CSASSQGRGSNEQFF
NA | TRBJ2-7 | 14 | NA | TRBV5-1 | TGCGCCAGCAGCTTGGCGACAACCTCCTACGAGCAGTACTTC | CASSLATTSYEQYF
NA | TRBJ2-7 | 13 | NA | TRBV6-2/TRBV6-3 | TGTGCCAGTACCCCCGGGAATTCCTACGAGCAGTACTTC | CASTPGNSYEQYF
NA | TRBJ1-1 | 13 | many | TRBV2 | TGTGCCAGCAACCCGGCGGTTTACACTGAAGCTTTCTTT | CASNPAVYTEAFF
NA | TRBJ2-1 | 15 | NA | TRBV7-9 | TGTGCCAGCAGCTTAGAACCAGGTCGGTGGGATGAGCAGTTCTTC | CASSLEPGRWDEQFF
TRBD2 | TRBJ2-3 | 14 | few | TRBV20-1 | TGCAGTGCTAGAAGCGGGAGGTTCACAGATACGCAGTATTTT | CSARSGRFTDTQYF
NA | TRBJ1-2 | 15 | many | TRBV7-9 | TGTGCCAGCAGCTTAGCGGGTCCTGGAACTTATGGCTACACCTTC | CASSLAGPGTYGYTF
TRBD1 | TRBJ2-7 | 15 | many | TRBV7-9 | TGTGCCAGCAGCCAAGGACAGGGGAACGTTTACGAGCAGTACTTC | CASSQGQGNVYEQYF
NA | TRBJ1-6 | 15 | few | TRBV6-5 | TGTGCCAGCAGTCCCCCGGGGGGGATGAATTCACCCCTCCACTTT | CASSPPGGMNSPLHF
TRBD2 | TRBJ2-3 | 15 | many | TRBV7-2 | TGTGCCACCTCCCGAAGGCGGGAGTGGGAAGATACGCAGTATTTT | CATSRRREWEDTQYF
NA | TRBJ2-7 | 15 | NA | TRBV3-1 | TGTGCCAGCAGCCAAGCTCCGGGTACTTCCTACGAGCAGTACTTC | CASSQAPGTSYEQYF
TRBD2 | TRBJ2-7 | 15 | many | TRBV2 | TGTGCCAGCAGTGGTGGCGGGACTAGCGGGGTTAAGCAGTACTTC | CASSGGGTSGVKQYF
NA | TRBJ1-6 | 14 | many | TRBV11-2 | TGTGCCAGCAGCCTGACAGTTAGGGAATCACCCCTCCACTTT | CASSLTVRESPLHF
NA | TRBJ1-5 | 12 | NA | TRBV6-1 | TGTGCCAGCAGTAATCCGGGACAGCCCCAGCATTTT | CASSNPGQPQHF
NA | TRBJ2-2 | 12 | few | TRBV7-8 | TGTGCCAGCAGGCCCAATTTCCGGGAGCTGTTTTTT | CASRPNFRELFF
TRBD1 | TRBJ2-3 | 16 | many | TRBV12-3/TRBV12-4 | TGTGCCAGCAGTTTAACCGGACAGGGGGCTTTAGATACGCAGTATTTT | CASSLTGQGALDTQYF
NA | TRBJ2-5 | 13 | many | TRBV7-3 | TGTGCCAGCAGCTCCCACGTACAGGGGACCCAGTACTTC | CASSSHVQGTQYF
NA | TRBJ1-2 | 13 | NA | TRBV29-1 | TGCAGCGTTGGAAACGGAGAACACTATGGCTACACCTTC | CSVGNGEHYGYTF
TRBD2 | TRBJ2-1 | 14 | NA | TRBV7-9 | TGTGCCAGCAGCACCGGGACTAGGCTCGATGAGCAGTTCTTC | CASSTGTRLDEQFF
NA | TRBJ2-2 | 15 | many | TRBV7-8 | TGTGCCAGCAGCTTAGCGGCTTTAACGGCCGGGGAGCTGTTTTTT | CASSLAALTAGELFF
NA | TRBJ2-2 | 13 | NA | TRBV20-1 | TGCAGTGCTAGGGGCCTGAACACCGGGGAGCTGTTTTTT | CSARGLNTGELFF
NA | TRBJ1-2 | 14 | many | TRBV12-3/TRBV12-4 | TGTGCCAGCAGTTTAAAGAGGGGTGGCTATGGCTACACCTTC | CASSLKRGGYGYTF
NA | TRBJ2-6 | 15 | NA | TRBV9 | TGTGCCAGCAGCGTAGAGGGAACTGGGGCCAACGTCCTGACTTTC | CASSVEGTGANVLTF
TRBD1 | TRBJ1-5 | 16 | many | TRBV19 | TGTGCCAGTAGTATTTATCCGGGACAGGGCAATCAGCCCCAGCATTTT | CASSIYPGQGNQPQHF
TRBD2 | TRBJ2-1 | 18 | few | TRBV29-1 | TGCAGCGCCGGGACCGGAAGATTACTAGCGGGAGGGCCTAATGAGCAGTTCTTC | CSAGTGRLLAGGPNEQFF
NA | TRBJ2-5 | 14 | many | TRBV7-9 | TGTGCCAGCAGCTTAGAAGGAGGGAAGGAGACCCAGTACTTC | CASSLEGGKETQYF
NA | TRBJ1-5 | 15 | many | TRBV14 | TGTGCCAGCAGTTTCCGACAGGTTCGAGATCAGCCCCAGCATTTT | CASSFRQVRDQPQHF
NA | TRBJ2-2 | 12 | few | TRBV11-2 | TGTGCCAGCAGCTGGGGGGCAGGGAAGCTGTTTTTT | CASSWGAGKLFF
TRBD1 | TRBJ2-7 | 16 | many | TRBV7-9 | TGTGCCAGCAGCTCCCTCGGGACAGGGGGCTCCTACGAGCAGTACTTC | CASSSLGTGGSYEQYF
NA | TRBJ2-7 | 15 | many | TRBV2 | TGTGCCAGCAGTGAACAGCAGGGTTCCTCCAACGAGCAGTACTTC | CASSEQQGSSNEQYF
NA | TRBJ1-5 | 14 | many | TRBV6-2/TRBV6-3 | TGTGCCAGCAGTAAAAACAGGGCACGTCAGCCCCAGCATTTT | CASSKNRARQPQHF
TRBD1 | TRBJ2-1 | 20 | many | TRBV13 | TGTGCCAGCAGCCCCTATCTCAGGACAGGGGGAAGATCTTGGGGCAATGAGCAGTTCTTC | CASSPYLRTGGRSWGNEQFF
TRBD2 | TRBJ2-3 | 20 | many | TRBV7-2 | TGTGCCAGCAGCCAAAGAGCGGCGGGGGGAAGGCCCCTAGCCACAGATACGCAGTATTTT | CASSQRAAGGRPLATDTQYF
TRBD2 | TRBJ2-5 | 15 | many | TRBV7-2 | TGTGCCAGCAGCTACCAGCGGGGGCAGGGAGAGACCCAGTACTTC | CASSYQRGQGETQYF
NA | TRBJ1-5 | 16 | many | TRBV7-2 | TGTGCCAGCAGCTTAGGATGGGGGGGTAGAAGTCAGCCCCAGCATTTT | CASSLGWGGRSQPQHF